The 9 T cell receptor beta chains below all came from one sample that was sequenced in a study of cytomegalovirus exposure and HLA in healthy donors. PCR involved 60 Vbeta and 13 Jbeta primers. The table came from immunoSEQ multiplex PCR; TCRdb's copy has only in-frame clones and leaves some out. The table counts about 160,000 clones; 1% to 1.5% lies in the top ten. Specimen: PBMCs. The receptors stem from a woman aged 55 to 70 in good health and CMV-seronegative.

The V gene is TRBV12-5, the J gene TRBJ1-2; maybe TRBD1 (6 bases). V lost 7 bases and J lost 7, with 16 bases in between. In germline, CDR1 is LGHNT, CDR2 FRNRAP. The CDR3 is made up of 13 amino acids. CDR3 protein: CASVRDNRGGYTF. The CDR3, as DNA: TGTGCTAGTGTTCGGGACAACCGGGGTGGCTACACCTTC.

The chain carries TRBV11-1 and TRBJ1-1; 10 positions match TRBD1. From germline, CDR1 is SGHAT and CDR2 FQDESV (reference sequence). V lost 5 bases to trimming and J lost 5 bases; unmatched junction nucleotides: 11. This CDR3 contains 16 residues. The CDR3: CASSPRQGAIDTEAFF. CDR3 in DNA: TGTGCCAGCAGCCCACGACAGGGGGCCATTGATACTGAAGCTTTCTTT. Full variable domain (missing parts from reference TRBV11-1 and TRBJ1-1): EAEVAQSPRYKITEKSQAVAFWCDPISGHATLYWYRQILGQGPELLVQFQDESVVDDSQLPKDRFSAERLKGVDSTLKIQPAELGDSAMYLCASSPRQGAIDTEAFFGQGTRLTVV.

The chain is built from TRBV10-3 and TRBJ2-7, with D tentatively TRBD1 (6 bases). The CDR3 is 14 amino acids. The V gene's germline CDR1 is ENHRY and CDR2 SYGVKD. Trimming removed 10 bases at V and 2 bases at J, with 18 bases between. The CDR3 bases are TGTGCCACTGCCGGGAAACAGGGAGCCTACGAGCAGTACTTC. It encodes CATAGKQGAYEQYF.

The rearrangement uses TRBV7-9 and TRBJ1-1, with 8 bases fitting TRBD1. This CDR3 spans 13 amino acids. V trimming: 4 bases; J trimming: 5 bases; junction bases outside the gene matches: 3. Germline assignment: CDR1 SEHNR and CDR2 FQNEAQ (reference sequence). CDR3 loop: CASSWTGLTEAFF. Here the CDR3 DNA reads TGTGCCAGCAGCTGGACAGGGTTAACTGAAGCTTTCTTT. Supplemented by reference TRBV7-9 and TRBJ1-1, the full variable domain reads DTGVSQNPRHKITKRGQNVTFRCDPISEHNRLYWYRQTLGQGPEFLTYFQNEAQLEKSRLLSDRFSAERPKGSFSTLEIQRTEQGDSAMYLCASSWTGLTEAFFGQGTRLTVV.

The chain combines TRBV20-1 with TRBJ1-2, with D tentatively TRBD1 (6 bases). The length of the CDR3 is 11 residues. CDR1 is DFQATT and CDR2 is SNEGSKA in the germline V gene (reference sequence). V was clipped by 6 bases and J by 4 bases, with 9 bases between them. CDR3 protein: CSAGTTYGYTF. The CDR3 coding sequence is TGCAGTGCAGGGACAACCTATGGCTACACCTTC.

The rearrangement links TRBV7-9 to TRBJ2-2, with D possibly TRBD2 on 6 matching bases. The CDR3 covers 16 residues. With 1 base removed from V and 6 bases from J, the gap between germline ends came to 15 bases. Germline CDR1 SEHNR, CDR2 FQNEAQ (reference sequence). This CDR3 reads CASSLERTREAGELFF. The CDR3 DNA reads TGTGCCAGCAGCTTAGAACGGACCAGGGAGGCCGGGGAGCTGTTTTTT. The whole variable domain, filled in from reference TRBV7-9 and TRBJ2-2, reads DTGVSQNPRHKITKRGQNVTFRCDPISEHNRLYWYRQTLGQGPEFLTYFQNEAQLEKSRLLSDRFSAERPKGSFSTLEIQRTEQGDSAMYLCASSLERTREAGELFFGEGSRLTVL.

The V and J genes are TRBV11-2 and TRBJ2-5; TRBD2 might be the D (5 bases). Looked up from germline, CDR1 is SGHAT and CDR2 is FQNNGV. The CDR3 contains 14 residues. V lost 5 bases and J lost 5, with 15 bases in between. The CDR3 region is CASSPGILRETQYF. CDR3 nucleotides: TGTGCCAGCAGCCCCGGGATTTTGCGGGAGACCCAGTACTTC.

The chain combines TRBV5-4 with TRBJ2-1; the match to TRBD2 covers 7 bases. CDR3 length: 15 amino acids. Germline loops: CDR1 SGHNT, CDR2 YYREEE (reference sequence). The ends lost 4 bases at V and 3 bases at J; junction bases unmatched: 7. CDR3 loop: CASSPGLGRYNEQFF. For the CDR3, the DNA is TGTGCCAGCAGCCCCGGACTAGGGCGCTACAATGAGCAGTTCTTC.

This chain connects TRBV6-6 to TRBJ1-5; 7 bases are shared with TRBD1. This CDR3 spans 14 amino acids. The trim removed 9 bases at V and 2 bases at J, leaving 7 bases unmatched. Germline V gives CDR1 MNHNY, CDR2 SVGAGI (reference sequence). The CDR3 region is CASRGRERNQPQHF. CDR3 bases: TGTGCCAGTAGGGGGCGAGAGCGCAATCAGCCCCAGCATTTT.